The T cell receptor (beta chain) described here comes from a study of T cell clones after liver transplantation (dated by TCRdb to about 2019). With respect to the entire study: The samples were obtained from ITN030ST, a randomized trial that attempted immunosuppression withdrawal within 2 years after liver transplantation. Blood samples were taken pre-transplant, pre-randomization before withdrawal, and post-randomization after full withdrawal or failed withdrawal. No induction therapy was given to the subjects, and standard immunosuppression was administered until randomization at 12-24 months post-transplant. After a pre-transplant mixed lymphocyte reaction, TCRbeta sequencing was used to pinpoint donor-reactive T cell clones, which were subsequently tracked in post-transplant blood. Third party-reactive TCRbeta sequences from pre-transplant MLRs were also identified as an antigen-independent comparator for donor-reactive sequences. Tolerance meant complete immunosuppression withdrawal for at least one year without liver enzymes rising beyond twice the upper limit of normal. Of the eight recipients, a few were HCV-positive, while the remaining recipients had been transplanted for non-autoimmune, non-viral indications. The studied cohort comprised 8 liver transplant recipients, 3 classified as tolerant and 5 as non-tolerant. Beyond this particular receptor, the publication reports: Once repertoire turnover was taken into account, donor-reactive detection showed a significant reduction for CD4 in 7 of 8 subjects and for CD8 in 8 of 8. Donor-reactive sequences declined more than third party-reactive ones, suggesting partial antigen-specific deletion unrelated to withdrawal success. In two subjects, low numbers of available donor cells limited the measurable donor-reactive repertoire. Because allograft tissue specimens were not available, migration of donor-reactive T cells into the graft, rather than deletion, may have occurred. In most of the 8 subjects, circulating donor-reactive CD4 TCRbeta sequences decreased significantly after transplant, regardless of tolerance or HCV status. Because of small, heterogeneous patient numbers and non-standardized post-transplant time points, the conclusions were only preliminary.

On this clone: What antigen it recognizes has not been identified. Per-nucleotide qualities are absent, and no much larger clonotype sits a single base away. This specimen includes other DNA sequences encoding the same CDR3.

Frozen genomic DNA underwent high-throughput TCRbeta CDR3 sequencing by immunoSEQ, including PCR amplification, mapping, bias correction and internal controls. As for how the authors treated the data: Only productive rearrangements were retained, and each unique TCRbeta sequence was defined by its CDR3 nucleotide sequence together with its V and J gene. A sequence counted as donor-reactive only if the sequence showed at least 5-fold expansion in CFSE-low cells compared with unstimulated pre-transplant cells and had a frequency of at least 0.01%. To ensure at least 90% detection power, minimum frequency thresholds were set for each subject based on that subject's lowest-template unstimulated sample. Jensen-Shannon divergence between the top 1000 TCRbeta sequences post- versus pre-transplant served as the measure of repertoire turnover. Changes in detection of donor-reactive sequences were tested with two-sided Fisher's exact tests. Imported from immuneACCESS, the table was reduced by TCRdb to in-frame sequences with V and J called. These copies leave out some clones; in studies compared against another copy, an unresolved V gene accounts for under half, and the cause of the remainder is not known. V and J calls and clone size follow that table, whereas D and trimming were derived from the DNA. Within this sample are tens of thousands of clones, with roughly four fifths of them counted one time only. The ten largest clones capture 0.45% to 0.6% of the sample.

The CDR3, from cysteine to phenylalanine, totals 13 residues. CDR3 DNA is the only sequence kept; it has 39 bases, read in frame from the first base. V trim: 4 bases; J trim: 4 bases; unmatched bases: 4. As encoded in the germline V gene, CDR1 is SGHRS while CDR2 is YFSETQ. Unstimulated PBMCs, after thawing, were stained for CD3, CD4 and CD8 and then FACS-sorted into CD3+CD4+ and CD3+CD8+ populations. Randomization to immunosuppression withdrawal applied to every one of the 8 studied subjects. The Qiagen DNeasy Blood and Tissue Kit was used for isolation of genomic DNA. Here the sequenced sample was CD4+ T cells from blood, taken approximately 3.5 years after liver transplant. This chain joins TRBV5-1 to TRBJ2-7, with 8 bases aligning to TRBD2. The source of this sequence is a human patient who received a liver transplant. In patients who had a transplant, some T cells may come from the graft donor. The CDR3 protein is CASSSGGRYEQYF. The nucleotides are TGCGCCAGCAGCAGTGGCGGGAGGTACGAGCAGTACTTC.